The 31 T cell receptor beta chains listed next were all sequenced from one sample in a study of blood T cell repertoires in COVID-19. The method was immunoSEQ multiplex PCR; TCRdb's version includes in-frame clones alone and lacks a portion of them. Among 150,000 to 160,000 clones listed, 83% were seen once. Sequencing was performed on peripheral blood. The receptor source for this set is an older woman with COVID-19, enrolled during active disease.

This clone was detected only once. This chain connects TRBV19 to TRBJ2-4, with D perhaps TRBD2 (7 bases). The CDR3 contains 17 residues. V gave up 3 bases and J gave up 0 bases, with 15 bases separating them. Germline CDR1 LNHDA, CDR2 SQIVND (reference sequence). The CDR3 loop reads CASSIGGQGLAKNIQYF. The CDR3 bases are TGTGCCAGTAGTATCGGGGGGCAGGGATTAGCCAAAAACATTCAGTACTTC.

J is TRBJ2-7 and V is TRBV5-4; 12 bases line up with TRBD2. This CDR3 has 18 residues. V gave up 0 bases and J gave up 2 bases; unmatched junction bases: 9. CDR1 is SGHNT, CDR2 YYREEE, per germline (reference sequence). CDR3 DNA: TGTGCCAGCAGCTTGGCCAGGTCTAGCGGGAGGGTGACCTACGAGCAGTACTTC. The encoded protein is CASSLARSSGRVTYEQYF.

The J gene is TRBJ2-7, the V gene TRBV6-5, with 7 positions matching TRBD2. The length of the CDR3 is 13 residues. Germline CDR1 is MNHEY and CDR2 is SVGAGI. Trimming cost V 8 bases and J 2 bases; bases outside gene matches: 6. CDR3 loop: CASGTIHPYEQYF. As DNA, the CDR3 is TGTGCCAGCGGGACTATCCATCCCTACGAGCAGTACTTC.

The chain uses TRBV18 and TRBJ1-1; possibly TRBD1 for D (5 bases). This CDR3 region has 16 residues. Looked up from germline, CDR1 is KGHSH and CDR2 is LQKENI. Trimming removed 1 base from V and 3 bases from J, with 15 bases in between. CDR3 DNA sequence: TGTGCCAGCTCACCACGGGGCAGCCCTTGGGACACTGAAGCTTTCTTT. Translated, it gives CASSPRGSPWDTEAFF. Full variable domain (outside the CDR3, taken from reference TRBV18 and TRBJ1-1): NAGVMQNPRHLVRRRGQEARLRCSPMKGHSHVYWYRQLPEEGLKFMVYLQKENIIDESGMPKERFSAEFPKEGPSILRIQQVVRGDSAAYFCASSPRGSPWDTEAFFGQGTRLTVV.

This rearrangement joins TRBV10-3 to TRBJ1-2; TRBD1 agrees at 10 bases. J lost 8 bases, V lost 6 bases, and 3 bases had no gene match. The CDR3 is 12 residues long. Germline V gives CDR1 ENHRY, CDR2 SYGVKD. CDR3 coding DNA: TGTGCCATCAGGGGGACAGGGGAAGGCTACACCTTC. Its translation is CAIRGTGEGYTF.

The V and J genes are TRBV7-6 and TRBJ1-2, with 9 bases aligning to TRBD1. V was pared by 1 base and J by 8 bases, with 23 bases of the junction left unmatched. Per germline, CDR1 SGHVS and CDR2 FNYEAQ. The CDR3 is made up of 20 amino acids. DNA of the CDR3: TGTGCCAGCAGCTTAGAAGTTGGTGGGACAGGGACGAGCGGGCCGGGCGGCTACACCTTC. Translated: CASSLEVGGTGTSGPGGYTF.

This clone has just one count. The chain recombines TRBV7-9 with TRBJ1-1, with D unresolved. V was trimmed by 11 bases and J by 4 bases, leaving 17 bases between them. This CDR3 has 13 residues. From germline, CDR1 is SEHNR and CDR2 FQNEAQ (reference sequence). The CDR3 region is CASGRGSSTEAFF. The CDR3 nucleotides read TGTGCCTCAGGACGAGGGAGTTCCACTGAAGCTTTCTTT.

This clone has only one observation. The chain links TRBV15 to TRBJ1-6; possible D gene TRBD1, 5 bases. The length of the CDR3 is 15 residues. V shed 1 base and J shed 9 bases, with 13 bases lying between them. Germline CDR1 reads LNHNV; CDR2 reads YYDKDF (reference sequence). The CDR3: CATSRGSGGGSPLHF. The CDR3 DNA is TGTGCCACCAGCAGAGGCTCGGGGGGAGGTTCACCCCTCCACTTT. The complete variable domain, with remaining parts taken from reference TRBV15 and TRBJ1-6, reads DAMVIQNPRYQVTQFGKPVTLSCSQTLNHNVMYWYQQKSSQAPKLLFHYYDKDFNNEADTPDNFQSRRPNTSFCFLDIRSPGLGDTAMYLCATSRGSGGGSPLHFGNGTRLTVT.

This clone was seen only a few times. V usage is TRBV13 and J usage is TRBJ1-1, with 9 bases aligning to TRBD1. V trimming: 4 bases; J trimming: 1 base; junction bases outside the gene matches: 4. Per germline, CDR1 PRHDT and CDR2 FYEKMQ (reference sequence). There are 15 residues in the CDR3. The CDR3 bases are TGTGCCAGCAGCTACTGGACAGGGGCGAACACTGAAGCTTTCTTT. This gives the protein CASSYWTGANTEAFF.

This clone has only a few counts. This chain uses TRBV7-8 with TRBJ1-1; the D gene is possibly TRBD1 (6 bases). The V end was cut by 5 bases, the J end by 0 bases, with 10 bases between. The CDR3 runs to 14 residues. Germline V gene lookup returns CDR1 SGHVS and CDR2 FQNEAQ. This CDR3 is CASSLNRVNTEAFF. DNA of the CDR3: TGTGCCAGCAGCCTAAACAGGGTGAACACTGAAGCTTTCTTT.

This chain connects TRBV12-5 to TRBJ1-1; D is unresolved. Germline CDR1 is LGHNT and CDR2 is FRNRAP. With 3 bases removed from V and 4 bases from J, the gap between germline ends came to 6 bases. This CDR3 spans 12 amino acids. DNA for the CDR3: TGTGCTAGTGGTTTTGAGTTCACTGAAGCTTTCTTT. Protein: CASGFEFTEAFF.

This chain connects TRBV2 to TRBJ2-1; 7 bases are a match to TRBD2. Trimming removed 3 bases from V and 9 bases from J; junction bases left unmatched: 5. This CDR3 has 13 amino acids. Per the germline V gene, CDR1 is SNHLY and CDR2 is FYNNEI. The CDR3 nucleotides are TGTGCCAGCAGTGAGACGCGCGGGGGTGAGCAGTTCTTC. It encodes CASSETRGGEQFF.

This rearrangement joins TRBV14 to TRBJ2-1; D might be TRBD2 (6 bases). This CDR3 comprises 15 residues. CDR1 SGHDN and CDR2 FVKESK come from the germline V gene. V was shortened by 4 bases and J by 4 bases, with 14 bases between the two germline ends. The CDR3 protein is CASSLLGGTYNEQFF. The CDR3 DNA follows: TGTGCCAGCAGCCTCCTGGGAGGAACTTACAATGAGCAGTTCTTC. Filled out from reference TRBV14 and TRBJ2-1, the complete variable domain reads EAGVTQFPSHSVIEKGQTVTLRCDPISGHDNLYWYRRVMGKEIKFLLHFVKESKQDESGMPNNRFLAERTGGTYSTLKVQPAELEDSGVYFCASSLLGGTYNEQFFGPGTRLTVL.

The V gene is TRBV10-2, the J gene TRBJ2-7; D may be TRBD2 (6 bases). The germline CDR1 and CDR2 sequences are WSHSY and SAAADI. V gave up 6 bases and J gave up 5 bases, with 11 bases separating them. The CDR3 is made up of 12 amino acids. The CDR3 nucleotides read TGCGCCAGCAGCCCGGGACTCAACGAGCAGTACTTC. Translating gives CASSPGLNEQYF.

This clone was detected a few times. The rearrangement links TRBV7-8 to TRBJ2-5, with 7 nucleotides matching TRBD2. Germline V CDR1 and CDR2: SGHVS, FQNEAQ. The CDR3 runs 15 residues. The trim removed 5 bases at V and 5 bases at J, leaving 11 bases unmatched. The CDR3: CASSPGLGLTETQYF. The DNA of the CDR3 is TGTGCCAGCAGCCCTGGACTAGGTCTGACGGAGACCCAGTACTTC.

CDR3 region: CASGLGDSLTDTQYF. The CDR3 nucleotides are TGTGCTAGTGGTTTGGGGGACAGTTTAACAGATACGCAGTATTTT. This sequence joins TRBV12-5 and TRBJ2-3, with 7 bases lining up with TRBD1. Trimming at V came to 1 base and at J to 3 bases, leaving 4 bases not matched to a gene. Germline CDR1 reads LGHNT; CDR2 reads FRNRAP. The CDR3 consists of 15 residues.

V gene TRBV6-5 combines with J gene TRBJ2-2; no clear D. Germline V gene sequence: CDR1 MNHEY, CDR2 SVGAGI. V was trimmed by 2 bases and J by 7 bases, leaving 8 bases between them. The CDR3 totals 13 residues. CDR3 DNA sequence: TGTGCCAGCAGTTACCTAGTAGGCGGGGAGCTGTTTTTT. It codes for CASSYLVGGELFF.

This rearrangement joins TRBV7-9 to TRBJ1-2; 10 nucleotides agree with TRBD1. Per the germline V gene, CDR1 is SEHNR and CDR2 is FQNEAQ (reference sequence). Losses at the gene ends were 5 bases for V and 6 bases for J; bases not matched to a gene: 6. The CDR3 loop spans 14 amino acids. CDR3 coding DNA: TGTGCCAGCAGCGCAACCGGGACAGGGGATGGCTACACCTTC. This codes for CASSATGTGDGYTF.

V is TRBV5-1 and J is TRBJ1-2; D may be TRBD1 (5 bases). CDR1 and CDR2 (germline): SGHRS, YFSETQ. V was pared by 4 bases and J by 0 bases, with 13 bases between. There are 15 residues in the CDR3. CDR3 sequence (DNA): TGCGCCAGCAGCCCGGAGGGGCGACCTAACTATGGCTACACCTTC. The encoded protein is CASSPEGRPNYGYTF. Variable domain in full (rest from reference TRBV5-1 and TRBJ1-2): KAGVTQTPRYLIKTRGQQVTLSCSPISGHRSVSWYQQTPGQGLQFLFEYFSETQRNKGNFPGRFSGRQFSNSRSEMNVSTLELGDSALYLCASSPEGRPNYGYTFGSGTRLTVV.

In this sample, this clone turned up a few times. V and J are TRBV7-9 and TRBJ2-2; 12 nucleotides align to TRBD2. The CDR3 has 15 amino acids. V was pared by 8 bases and J by 4 bases, with 5 bases of the junction left unmatched. Germline lookup yields CDR1 SEHNR and CDR2 FQNEAQ (reference sequence). CDR3: CASPGLAGPTGELFF. CDR3 nucleotides: TGTGCCAGCCCTGGACTAGCGGGACCCACCGGGGAGCTGTTTTTT.

This rearrangement joins TRBV13 to TRBJ1-1, with TRBD1 as a possible D gene (6 bases). With 5 bases removed from V and 5 bases from J, the gap between germline ends came to 12 bases. Germline values: CDR1 PRHDT, CDR2 FYEKMQ (reference sequence). The CDR3 loop spans 13 amino acids. In DNA form, the CDR3 reads TGTGCCAGCAGCGCGGACAGTCGGACTGAAGCTTTCTTT. It yields the protein CASSADSRTEAFF.

The chain recombines TRBV7-8 with TRBJ1-2; 7 bases are a match to TRBD1. CDR3 length: 18 amino acids. The V gene's germline CDR1 is SGHVS and CDR2 FQNEAQ. V lost 1 base to trimming and J lost 4 bases; unmatched junction nucleotides: 15. CDR3 nucleotide sequence: TGTGCCAGCAGCTTAGAGCGGTTGGGGACACGGGACAGCTATGGCTACACCTTC. Protein sequence: CASSLERLGTRDSYGYTF. The full variable domain, its missing parts supplied by reference TRBV7-8 and TRBJ1-2, is GAGVSQSPRYKVAKRGQDVALRCDPISGHVSLFWYQQALGQGPEFLTYFQNEAQLDKSGLPSDRFFAERPEGSVSTLKIQRTQQEDSAVYLCASSLERLGTRDSYGYTFGSGTRLTVV.

The chain joins TRBV2 to TRBJ1-2; D perhaps matches TRBD1 (5 bases). Trimming took 8 bases from V and 4 from J, leaving 14 bases between them. The CDR3 totals 13 residues. The germline gives CDR1 SNHLY, CDR2 FYNNEI. DNA of the CDR3: TGTGCCAGCGTCGGGGAGGGGATCTATGGCTACACCTTC. Translating it yields CASVGEGIYGYTF.

The chain employs TRBV30 and TRBJ1-2; the D gene is possibly TRBD1 (5 bases). The germline V and J ends were trimmed by 1 base and 6 bases, with 9 bases remaining between them. Germline V gives CDR1 GTSNPN, CDR2 SVGIG (reference sequence). CDR3 size: 12 residues. CDR3 loop: CAWSGGEDGYTF. Here the CDR3 DNA reads TGTGCCTGGAGTGGGGGGGAGGATGGCTACACCTTC. The whole variable domain, filled in from reference TRBV30 and TRBJ1-2, reads SQTIHQWPATLVQPVGSPLSLECTVEGTSNPNLYWYRQAAGRGLQLLFYSVGIGQISSEVPQNLSASRPQDRQFILSSKKLLLSDSGFYLCAWSGGEDGYTFGSGTRLTVV.

The chain links TRBV5-1 to TRBJ2-5; 14 bases match TRBD2. The CDR3 is 15 residues long. J lost 4 bases, V lost 5 bases, and 4 bases had no gene match. Germline assignment: CDR1 SGHRS and CDR2 YFSETQ. CDR3 region: CASRTGTSGGETQYF. CDR3 DNA sequence: TGCGCCAGCAGAACCGGGACTAGCGGGGGAGAGACCCAGTACTTC.

The chain uses TRBV7-2 and TRBJ2-1; no definite D call. V lost 0 bases and J 15 bases, leaving 12 bases between the germline ends. The CDR3 length is 12 residues. Looked up from germline, CDR1 is SGHTA and CDR2 is FQGNSA. The CDR3 sequence is CASSLASLVLFF. The CDR3, as DNA: TGTGCCAGCAGCTTAGCAAGTCTAGTACTGTTCTTC.

This rearrangement joins TRBV6-4 to TRBJ2-2; TRBD1 might be the D (5 bases). Germline values: CDR1 MRHNA, CDR2 SNTAGT. Trimming pared 3 bases from V and 0 bases from J, leaving 14 bases between. This CDR3 spans 17 amino acids. CDR3 loop: CASSEGRVFPNTGELFF. The CDR3 DNA follows: TGTGCCAGCAGTGAAGGCAGGGTGTTCCCGAACACCGGGGAGCTGTTTTTT.

The chain employs TRBV9 and TRBJ1-2, with TRBD1 identical over 7 bases. V gave up 4 bases and J gave up 4 bases; unmatched junction bases: 10. Germline CDR1 and CDR2: SGDLS and YYNGEE. CDR3 length: 15 residues. This chain's CDR3 is CASSLEGAAGYGYTF. The CDR3 DNA reads TGTGCCAGCAGCCTCGAGGGGGCTGCTGGCTATGGCTACACCTTC.

V gene TRBV9 combines with J gene TRBJ1-5; no reliable D call. This CDR3 has 14 residues. The V end was cut by 4 bases, the J end by 2 bases, with 10 bases between. Germline V CDR1 and CDR2: SGDLS, YYNGEE. CDR3: CASSRFSGNQPQHF. For the CDR3, the DNA is TGTGCCAGCAGCCGTTTCTCCGGCAATCAGCCCCAGCATTTT. The whole variable domain, filled in from reference TRBV9 and TRBJ1-5, reads DSGVTQTPKHLITATGQRVTLRCSPRSGDLSVYWYQQSLDQGLQFLIQYYNGEERAKGNILERFSAQQFPDLHSELNLSSLELGDSALYFCASSRFSGNQPQHFGDGTRLSIL.

The chain carries TRBV6-6 and TRBJ1-2, with D uncertain. The CDR3 loop spans 14 amino acids. Germline-derived CDR1 and CDR2 are MNHNY and SVGAGI (reference sequence). Trimming took 7 bases from V and 8 from J, leaving 20 bases between them. DNA for the CDR3: TGTGCCAGCACCCTTTTCTTGGCCGCACAAGGCTACACCTTC. Its protein is CASTLFLAAQGYTF.

V and J are TRBV7-8 and TRBJ1-1, with D possibly being TRBD1 (6 bases). V lost 1 base and J lost 5, with 11 bases in between. The germline V gene has CDR1 SGHVS and CDR2 FQNEAQ. The CDR3 is made up of 14 amino acids. In nucleotides, the CDR3 is TGTGCCAGCAGCTTAGAACAGGGTCGGACTGAAGCTTTCTTT. Encoded protein: CASSLEQGRTEAFF.